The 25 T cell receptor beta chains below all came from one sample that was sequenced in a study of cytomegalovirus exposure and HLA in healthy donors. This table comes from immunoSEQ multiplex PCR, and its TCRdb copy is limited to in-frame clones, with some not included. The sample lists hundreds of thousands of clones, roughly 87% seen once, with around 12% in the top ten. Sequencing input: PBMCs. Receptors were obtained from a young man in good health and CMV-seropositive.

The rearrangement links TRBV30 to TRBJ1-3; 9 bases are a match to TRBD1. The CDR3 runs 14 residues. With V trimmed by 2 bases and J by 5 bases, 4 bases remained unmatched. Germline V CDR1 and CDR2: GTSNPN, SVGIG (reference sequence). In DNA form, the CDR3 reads TGTGCCTGGAGTCCTGGACAGGGGAGAAACACCATATATTTT. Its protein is CAWSPGQGRNTIYF.

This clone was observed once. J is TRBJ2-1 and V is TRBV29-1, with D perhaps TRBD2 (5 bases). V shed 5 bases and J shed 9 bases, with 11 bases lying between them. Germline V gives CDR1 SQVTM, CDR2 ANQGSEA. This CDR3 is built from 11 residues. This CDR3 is CSVFWELEQFF. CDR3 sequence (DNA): TGCAGCGTTTTTTGGGAGCTTGAGCAGTTCTTC.

The CDR3 is CASRGTSGETQYF. DNA of the CDR3: TGTGCCAGCAGAGGGACTAGCGGAGAGACCCAGTACTTC. The V gene is TRBV9, the J gene TRBJ2-5; 11 nucleotides align to TRBD2. CDR1 and CDR2 (germline): SGDLS, YYNGEE. This CDR3 is built from 13 residues. Trimming took 5 bases from V and 4 from J; bases not matched to a gene: 1.

This chain's CDR3 is CAWMRTRSGNTIYF. The DNA of the CDR3 is TGTGCCTGGATGAGGACCCGCTCTGGAAACACCATATATTTT. This chain connects TRBV30 to TRBJ1-3, with D uncertain. Germline V CDR1 and CDR2: GTSNPN, SVGIG (reference sequence). The CDR3 is 14 residues long. V dropped 4 bases and J dropped 0 bases, with 10 bases sitting between them.

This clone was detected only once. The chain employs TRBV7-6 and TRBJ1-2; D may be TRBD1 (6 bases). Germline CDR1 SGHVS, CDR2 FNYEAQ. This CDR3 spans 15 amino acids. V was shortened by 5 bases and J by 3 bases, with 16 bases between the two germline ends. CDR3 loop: CASSPSTGRDYGYTF. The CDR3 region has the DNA TGTGCCAGCAGCCCGAGTACAGGGAGGGACTATGGCTACACCTTC.

The DNA for the CDR3 is TGTGCCAGCAGCGTGGAGGGGGCCAGGGTCGGTGGCTACACCTTC. Encoded protein: CASSVEGARVGGYTF. The chain is built from TRBV9 and TRBJ1-2, with 7 positions matching TRBD1. Germline V CDR1 and CDR2: SGDLS, YYNGEE. The CDR3 spans 15 residues. After removal of 2 bases from V and 7 bases from J, the junction contained 11 bases not matched to a gene.

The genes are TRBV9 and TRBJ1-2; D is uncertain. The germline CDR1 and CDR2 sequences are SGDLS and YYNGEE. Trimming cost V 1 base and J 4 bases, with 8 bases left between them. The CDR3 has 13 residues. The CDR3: CASSVQGSYGYTF. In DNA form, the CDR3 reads TGTGCCAGCAGCGTACAAGGTAGCTATGGCTACACCTTC.

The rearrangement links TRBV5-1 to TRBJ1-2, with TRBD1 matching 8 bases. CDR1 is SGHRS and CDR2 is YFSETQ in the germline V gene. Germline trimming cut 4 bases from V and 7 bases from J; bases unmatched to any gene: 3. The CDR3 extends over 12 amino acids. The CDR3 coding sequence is TGCGCCAGCAGCGGTACAGGGGGTGGCTACACCTTC. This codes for CASSGTGGGYTF.

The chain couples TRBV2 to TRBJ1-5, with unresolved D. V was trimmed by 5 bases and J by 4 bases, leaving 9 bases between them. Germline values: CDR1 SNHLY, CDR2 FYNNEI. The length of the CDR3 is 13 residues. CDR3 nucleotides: TGTGCCAGCAGTCCTTTCCTGAATCAGCCCCAGCATTTT. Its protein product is CASSPFLNQPQHF. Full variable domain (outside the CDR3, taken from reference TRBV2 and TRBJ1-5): EPEVTQTPSHQVTQMGQEVILRCVPISNHLYFYWYRQILGQKVEFLVSFYNNEISEKSEIFDDQFSVERPDGSNFTLKIRSTKLEDSAMYFCASSPFLNQPQHFGDGTRLSIL.

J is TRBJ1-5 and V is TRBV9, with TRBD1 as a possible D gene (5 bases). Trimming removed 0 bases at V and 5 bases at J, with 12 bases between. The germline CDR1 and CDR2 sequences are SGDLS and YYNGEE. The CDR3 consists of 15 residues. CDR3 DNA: TGTGCCAGCAGCGTAGGTCAGGGCGAGGATCAGCCCCAGCATTTT. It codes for CASSVGQGEDQPQHF.

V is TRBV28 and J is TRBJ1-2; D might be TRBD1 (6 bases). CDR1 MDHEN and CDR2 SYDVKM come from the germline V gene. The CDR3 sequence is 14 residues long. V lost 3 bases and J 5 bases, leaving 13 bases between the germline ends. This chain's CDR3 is CASSLGRGGYGYTF. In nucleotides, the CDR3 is TGTGCCAGCAGTTTGGGCAGGGGTGGTTATGGCTACACCTTC.

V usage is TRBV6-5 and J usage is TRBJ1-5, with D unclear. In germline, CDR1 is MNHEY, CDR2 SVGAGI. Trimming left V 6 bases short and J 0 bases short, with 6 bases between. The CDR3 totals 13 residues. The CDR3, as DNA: TGTGCCAGCAGAACAGATAGCAATCAGCCCCAGCATTTT. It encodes CASRTDSNQPQHF.

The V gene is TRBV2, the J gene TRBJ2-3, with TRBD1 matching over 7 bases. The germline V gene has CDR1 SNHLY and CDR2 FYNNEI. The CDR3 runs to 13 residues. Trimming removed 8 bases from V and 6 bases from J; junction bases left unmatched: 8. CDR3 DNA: TGTGCCAGCGGGGGACAGATAATGGATACGCAGTATTTT. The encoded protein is CASGGQIMDTQYF.

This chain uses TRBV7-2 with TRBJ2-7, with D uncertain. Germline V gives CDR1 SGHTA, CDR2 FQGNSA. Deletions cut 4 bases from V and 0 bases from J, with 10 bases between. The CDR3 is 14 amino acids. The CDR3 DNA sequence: TGTGCCAGCAGCTCGCAGAGTAGCTCCTACGAGCAGTACTTC. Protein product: CASSSQSSSYEQYF. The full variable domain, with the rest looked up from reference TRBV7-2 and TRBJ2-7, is GAGVSQSPSNKVTEKGKDVELRCDPISGHTALYWYRQSLGQGLEFLIYFQGNSAPDKSGLPSDRFSAERTGGSVSTLTIQRTQQEDSAVYLCASSSQSSSYEQYFGPGTRLTVT.

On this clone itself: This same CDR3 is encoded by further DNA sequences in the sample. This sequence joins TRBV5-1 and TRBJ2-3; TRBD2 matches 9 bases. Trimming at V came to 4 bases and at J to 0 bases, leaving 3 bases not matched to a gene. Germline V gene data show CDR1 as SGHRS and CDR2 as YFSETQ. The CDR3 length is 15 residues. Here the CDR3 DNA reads TGCGCCAGCAGCCTGAGCGGGGGGAGCACAGATACGCAGTATTTT. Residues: CASSLSGGSTDTQYF.

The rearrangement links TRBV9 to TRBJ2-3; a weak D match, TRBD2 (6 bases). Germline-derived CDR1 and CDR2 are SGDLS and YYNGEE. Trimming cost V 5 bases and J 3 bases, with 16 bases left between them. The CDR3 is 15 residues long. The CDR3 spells CASSGDFNLTDTQYF. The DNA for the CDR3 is TGTGCCAGCAGTGGGGACTTCAATCTGACAGATACGCAGTATTTT.

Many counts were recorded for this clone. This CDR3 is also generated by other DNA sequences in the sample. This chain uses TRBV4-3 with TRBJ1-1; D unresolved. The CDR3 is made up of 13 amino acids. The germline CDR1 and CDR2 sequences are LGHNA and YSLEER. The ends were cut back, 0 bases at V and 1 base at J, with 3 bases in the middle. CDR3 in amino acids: CASSQDRNTEAFF. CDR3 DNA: TGCGCCAGCAGCCAAGACAGGAACACTGAAGCTTTCTTT.

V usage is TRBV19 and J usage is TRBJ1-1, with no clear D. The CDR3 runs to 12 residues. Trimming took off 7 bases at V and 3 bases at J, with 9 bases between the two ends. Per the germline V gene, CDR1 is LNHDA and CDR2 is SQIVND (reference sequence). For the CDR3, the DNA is TGTGCCAGTATGGGAGGGTACACTGAAGCTTTCTTT. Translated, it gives CASMGGYTEAFF.

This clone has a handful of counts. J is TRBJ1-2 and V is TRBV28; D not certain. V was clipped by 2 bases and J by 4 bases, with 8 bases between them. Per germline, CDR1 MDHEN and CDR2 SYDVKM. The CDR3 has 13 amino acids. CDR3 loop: CASSLREAYGYTF. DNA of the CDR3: TGTGCCAGCAGTTTAAGGGAGGCCTATGGCTACACCTTC.

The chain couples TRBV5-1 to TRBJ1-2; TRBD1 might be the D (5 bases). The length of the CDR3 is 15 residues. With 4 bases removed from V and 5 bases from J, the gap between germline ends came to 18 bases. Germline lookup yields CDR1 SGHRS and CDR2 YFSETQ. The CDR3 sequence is CASSPGGNRAYGYTF. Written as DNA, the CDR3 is TGCGCCAGCAGCCCCGGGGGAAATAGGGCATATGGCTACACCTTC.

The CDR3 region has the DNA TGCGCCAGCAGCTTGGATGGGATTCAGCCCCAGCATTTT. This codes for CASSLDGIQPQHF. The chain is built from TRBV5-1 and TRBJ1-5; D not certain. CDR3 length: 13 amino acids. V was trimmed by 0 bases and J by 6 bases, leaving 7 bases between them. CDR1 SGHRS and CDR2 YFSETQ come from the germline V gene.

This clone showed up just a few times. CDR3 nucleotide sequence: TGCAGCGCCTCGCGACAGGGACGCCGTGCGAACACTGAAGCTTTCTTT. Its protein product is CSASRQGRRANTEAFF. This chain uses TRBV29-1 with TRBJ1-1, with 7 positions matching TRBD1. The CDR3 covers 16 residues. Trimming at V came to 7 bases and at J to 1 base, leaving 15 bases not matched to a gene. Germline CDR1 and CDR2: SQVTM and ANQGSEA. Full variable domain (rest looked up from reference TRBV29-1 and TRBJ1-1): SAVISQKPSRDICQRGTSLTIQCQVDSQVTMMFWYRQQPGQSLTLIATANQGSEATYESGFVIDKFPISRPNLTFSTLTVSNMSPEDSSIYLCSASRQGRRANTEAFFGQGTRLTVV.

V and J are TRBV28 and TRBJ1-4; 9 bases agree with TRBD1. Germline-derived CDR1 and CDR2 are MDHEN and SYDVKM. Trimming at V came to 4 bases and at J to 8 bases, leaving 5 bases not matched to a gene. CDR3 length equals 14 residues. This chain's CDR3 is CASSSGQGREKLFF. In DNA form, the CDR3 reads TGTGCCAGCAGTTCGGGACAGGGTCGGGAAAAACTGTTTTTT.

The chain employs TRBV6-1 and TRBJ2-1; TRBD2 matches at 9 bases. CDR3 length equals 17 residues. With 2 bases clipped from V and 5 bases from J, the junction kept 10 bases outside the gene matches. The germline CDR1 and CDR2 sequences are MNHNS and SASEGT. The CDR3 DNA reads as TGTGCCAGCAGTGAATTTATGGCGGGAGGGAAAAACAATGAGCAGTTCTTC. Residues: CASSEFMAGGKNNEQFF.

CDR3 sequence (DNA): TGTGCCAGCAGCTTAGTCGGGGGGGACTACAATGAGCAGTTCTTC. This gives the protein CASSLVGGDYNEQFF. The J gene is TRBJ2-1, the V gene TRBV7-6; 8 bases match TRBD2. Germline values: CDR1 SGHVS, CDR2 FNYEAQ. The trim removed 1 base at V and 3 bases at J, leaving 2 bases unmatched. The CDR3 covers 15 residues.